Here is one T cell receptor (beta chain) with its context. The antigen remains unidentified. The sample belongs to a study of cytomegalovirus exposure and HLA in healthy donors. The CDR3 runs to 16 residues. V lost 4 bases and J lost 9, with 22 bases in between. Germline loops: CDR1 SGHVS, CDR2 FQNEAQ. Primers for the PCR totalled 60 Vbeta and 13 Jbeta. Data came from immunoSEQ multiplex PCR; TCRdb stores just in-frame clones and leaves some out. The table records 130,000 to 150,000 clones, 78% of them present only once. Study outcomes and limitations: Sequencing likely produced, as an artifact, a cluster of highly shared sequence variants. Accurate prediction of most subjects' HLA-A and HLA-B alleles from TCR beta sequences was reported. Many donors shared some public TCRs, even though most TCR sequences were rare.

This receptor was identified in a female donor in good health and CMV-seronegative. The chain has TRBV7-8 and TRBJ2-1; D is possibly TRBD2 (7 bases). The sequencing sample was made of PBMCs. The CDR3 DNA follows: TGTGCCAGCAGCTCCAACGCGGGGGCCTCCGCAATTGAGCAGTTCTTC. This encodes CASSSNAGASAIEQFF. The complete variable domain, with remaining parts taken from reference TRBV7-8 and TRBJ2-1, reads GAGVSQSPRYKVAKRGQDVALRCDPISGHVSLFWYQQALGQGPEFLTYFQNEAQLDKSGLPSDRFFAERPEGSVSTLKIQRTQQEDSAVYLCASSSNAGASAIEQFFGPGTRLTVL.